This T cell receptor beta chain was sequenced during a study of T cells after yellow fever vaccination. Points from the study as a whole: Researchers cautioned that FACS-sorted repertoires could harbor abundant clonotypes contaminating from the bulk population. The booster response re-showed most primary clones: around 96% CD4, over 80% CD8. Few clonotypes appeared in both CD4 and CD8 compartments.

5'RACE template switching produced TCR cDNA carrying a universal primer site and UMIs. A single record per CDR3 protein comes from TCRdb applying MiXCR to the 5' RACE reads. The table has roughly 310,000 distinct CDR3 sequences, about 9.5% seen once. This clonotype was seen ten or more times. Antigen unknown. The source of this sequence is a man younger than 35 who received the YFV17D yellow fever vaccine. Sequenced material: PBMCs, taken on the day of the first yellow fever vaccination.

The CDR3 coding sequence is TGTGCCAGCAGCTCCCGTCAGGACAGGGCCGCAGATACGCAGTATTTT. Its protein is CASSSRQDRAADTQYF. The chain couples TRBV7-9 to TRBJ2-3, with 8 bases that match TRBD1. J lost 4 bases, V lost 4 bases, and 10 bases had no gene match. This CDR3 is 16 amino acids long. CDR1 and CDR2 from the germline V gene are SEHNR and FQNEAQ (reference sequence).